This T cell receptor beta chain was captured by sequencing in a study of T-cell reconstitution after alpha-beta-depleted transplantation in children. Overall study findings and caveats: Diversity of TCRbeta at day 60 was high in some patients, arising from surviving recipient T cells and thymic progenitors. Several hundred expanded graft clones reportedly supplied alpha-beta T cells about two months after transplant.

Molecular barcoding with unique molecular identifiers was used for the TCRbeta library. One entry per CDR3 protein results from TCRdb running MiXCR on the PCR reads. This sample yields about 830,000 distinct CDR3 sequences, of which under 20% are seen a single time; just under 5% belongs to the top ten. The CDR3 contains 19 residues. Germline-derived CDR1 and CDR2 are SNHLY and FYNNEI. Regarding this clonotype: Its antigen is as yet unknown. The junction shows a germline mismatch at one end, possibly a read error.

The rearrangement joins TRBV2 to TRBJ2-6; TRBD1 matches at 7 bases. The source of this sequence is a male patient younger than 18 who had a stem cell transplant for acute lymphoblastic leukemia, so the T cells may come from the graft donor. The sequencing here drew on PBMCs, mostly from graft donor cells, taken 360 days after TCRalphabeta/CD19-depleted stem cell transplant. For the CDR3, the DNA is TGTGCCATCAGTTTCGGAGTGGGGACAGCTGCATCTGGGGCCAACGTCCTGACTTTC. This codes for CAISFGVGTAASGANVLTF. The full variable domain, in which reference TRBV2 and TRBJ2-6 provide the parts outside the CDR3, is EPEVTQTPSHQVTQMGQEVILRCVPISNHLYFYWYRQILGQKVEFLVSFYNNEISEKSEIFDDQFSVERPDGSNFTLKIRSTKLEDSAMYFCAISFGVGTAASGANVLTFGAGSRLTVL.